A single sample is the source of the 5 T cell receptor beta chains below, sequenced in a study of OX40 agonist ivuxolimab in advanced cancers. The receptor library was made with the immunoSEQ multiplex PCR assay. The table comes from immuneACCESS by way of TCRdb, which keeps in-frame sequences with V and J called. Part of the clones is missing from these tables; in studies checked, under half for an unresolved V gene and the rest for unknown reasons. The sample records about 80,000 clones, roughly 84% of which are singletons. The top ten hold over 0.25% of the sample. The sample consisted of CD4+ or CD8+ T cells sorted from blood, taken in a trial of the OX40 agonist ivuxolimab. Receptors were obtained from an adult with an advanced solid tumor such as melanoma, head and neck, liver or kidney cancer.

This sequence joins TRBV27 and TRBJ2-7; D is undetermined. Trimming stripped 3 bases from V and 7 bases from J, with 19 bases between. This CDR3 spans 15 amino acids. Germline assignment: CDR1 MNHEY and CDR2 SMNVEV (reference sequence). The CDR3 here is CASSFRDFNVGEQYF. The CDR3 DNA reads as TGTGCCAGCAGTTTTCGAGACTTCAATGTTGGAGAGCAGTACTTC.

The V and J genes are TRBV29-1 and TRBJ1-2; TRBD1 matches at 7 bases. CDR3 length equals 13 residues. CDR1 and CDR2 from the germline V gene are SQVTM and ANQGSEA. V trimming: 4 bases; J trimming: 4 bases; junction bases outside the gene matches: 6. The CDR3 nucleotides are TGCAGCGTTGTCGCAGGGGGAGGCTATGGCTACACCTTC. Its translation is CSVVAGGGYGYTF.

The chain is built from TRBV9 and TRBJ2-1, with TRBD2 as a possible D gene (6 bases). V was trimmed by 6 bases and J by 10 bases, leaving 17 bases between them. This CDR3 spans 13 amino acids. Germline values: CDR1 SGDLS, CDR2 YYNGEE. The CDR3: CASNVGGGVEQFF. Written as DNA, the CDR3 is TGTGCCAGCAACGTGGGGGGAGGTGTGGAGCAGTTCTTC. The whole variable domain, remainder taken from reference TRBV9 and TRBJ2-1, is DSGVTQTPKHLITATGQRVTLRCSPRSGDLSVYWYQQSLDQGLQFLIQYYNGEERAKGNILERFSAQQFPDLHSELNLSSLELGDSALYFCASNVGGGVEQFFGPGTRLTVL.

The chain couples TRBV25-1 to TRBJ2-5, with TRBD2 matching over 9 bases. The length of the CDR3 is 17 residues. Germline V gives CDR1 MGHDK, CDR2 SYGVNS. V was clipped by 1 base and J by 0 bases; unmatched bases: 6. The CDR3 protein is CASSESRLAEYQETQYF. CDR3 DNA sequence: TGTGCCAGCAGTGAATCCCGACTAGCGGAGTACCAAGAGACCCAGTACTTC.

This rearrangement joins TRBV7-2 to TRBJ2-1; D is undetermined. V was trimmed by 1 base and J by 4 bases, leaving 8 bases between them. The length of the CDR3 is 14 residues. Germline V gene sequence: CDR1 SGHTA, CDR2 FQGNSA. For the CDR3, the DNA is TGTGCCAGCAGCTTAGAGATGGTTTACAATGAGCAGTTCTTC. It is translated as CASSLEMVYNEQFF.